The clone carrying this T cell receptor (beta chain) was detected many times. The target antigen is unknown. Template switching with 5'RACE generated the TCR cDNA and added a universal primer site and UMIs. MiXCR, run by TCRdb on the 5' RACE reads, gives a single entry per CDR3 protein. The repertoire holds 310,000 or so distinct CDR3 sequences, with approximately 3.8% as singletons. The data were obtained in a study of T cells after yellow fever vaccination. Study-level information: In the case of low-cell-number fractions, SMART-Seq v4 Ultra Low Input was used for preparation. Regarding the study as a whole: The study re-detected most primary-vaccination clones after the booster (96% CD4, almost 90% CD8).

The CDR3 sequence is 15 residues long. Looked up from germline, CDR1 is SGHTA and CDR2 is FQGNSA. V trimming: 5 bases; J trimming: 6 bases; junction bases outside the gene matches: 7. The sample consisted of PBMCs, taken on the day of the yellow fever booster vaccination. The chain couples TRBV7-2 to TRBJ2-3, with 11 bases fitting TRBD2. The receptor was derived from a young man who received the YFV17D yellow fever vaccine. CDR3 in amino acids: CASSKGLADADTQYF. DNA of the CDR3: TGTGCCAGCAGCAAGGGACTAGCGGACGCCGATACGCAGTATTTT.